This TCR beta chain is from a study of blood T cell repertoires in COVID-19. The length of the CDR3 is 17 residues. Germline V gene lookup returns CDR1 SGDLS and CDR2 YYNGEE. Trimming took 0 bases from V and 3 from J; bases not matched to a gene: 8. TCRdb's copy holds only in-frame clones and misses some; the assay was immunoSEQ multiplex PCR. The table shows about 180,000 clones, with roughly four fifths occurring only once. V and J are TRBV9 and TRBJ2-1, with TRBD1 matching over 8 bases. Sample: peripheral blood. This sequence was found in a human donor in a cohort sampled during active COVID-19. The CDR3 loop is CASSVDSRDRFYNEQFF. The CDR3, as DNA: TGTGCCAGCAGCGTAGACTCGAGGGACAGGTTCTACAATGAGCAGTTCTTC.